These T cell receptor beta chains were read from a single sample in a study of control samples from healthy donors and cancer patients. The repertoire was sequenced with immunoSEQ multiplex PCR; TCRdb's copy has only in-frame clones and lacks some. The sample includes 110,000 or so clones, around nine tenths of them seen just once. The source material was blood. The receptors come from a man aged 25-45 years in good health. Both conserved end residues are part of each CDR3. Fields, in order: J gene, V gene, CDR3 protein.

J gene: TRBJ1-2
V gene: TRBV24-1
CDR3 protein: CATSDSGNYGYTF

J gene: TRBJ2-3
V gene: TRBV5-1
CDR3 protein: CASSLEDTSTDTQYF

J gene: TRBJ1-3
V gene: TRBV4-1
CDR3 protein: CASSQDRASNRGSGNTIYF

J gene: TRBJ2-5
V gene: TRBV5-5
CDR3 protein: CASSADSSRETQYF

J gene: TRBJ1-1
V gene: TRBV10-3
CDR3 protein: CAIREGREAFF

J gene: TRBJ1-1
V gene: TRBV29-1
CDR3 protein: CSAAGTEAFF

J gene: TRBJ1-6
V gene: TRBV11-2
CDR3 protein: CASSPVQFDSPLHF

J gene: TRBJ1-1
V gene: TRBV18
CDR3 protein: CASSERQGGTEAFF

J gene: TRBJ2-6
V gene: TRBV12-3/TRBV12-4
CDR3 protein: CANRDSGANVLTF

J gene: TRBJ1-2
V gene: TRBV6-1
CDR3 protein: CASSEAVKGDYGYTF

J gene: TRBJ2-2
V gene: TRBV14
CDR3 protein: CASSPRTGYTGELFF

J gene: TRBJ1-1
V gene: TRBV28
CDR3 protein: CASSPFETPSEIAFF

J gene: TRBJ1-1
V gene: TRBV7-3
CDR3 protein: CASRQGRNTEAFF

J gene: TRBJ1-6
V gene: TRBV7-3
CDR3 protein: CASSSRSNSPLHF

J gene: TRBJ1-5
V gene: TRBV6-2/TRBV6-3
CDR3 protein: CASSYGYATGGSAQHF

J gene: TRBJ2-2
V gene: TRBV11-2
CDR3 protein: CASSLVFRRGRGPAGELFF